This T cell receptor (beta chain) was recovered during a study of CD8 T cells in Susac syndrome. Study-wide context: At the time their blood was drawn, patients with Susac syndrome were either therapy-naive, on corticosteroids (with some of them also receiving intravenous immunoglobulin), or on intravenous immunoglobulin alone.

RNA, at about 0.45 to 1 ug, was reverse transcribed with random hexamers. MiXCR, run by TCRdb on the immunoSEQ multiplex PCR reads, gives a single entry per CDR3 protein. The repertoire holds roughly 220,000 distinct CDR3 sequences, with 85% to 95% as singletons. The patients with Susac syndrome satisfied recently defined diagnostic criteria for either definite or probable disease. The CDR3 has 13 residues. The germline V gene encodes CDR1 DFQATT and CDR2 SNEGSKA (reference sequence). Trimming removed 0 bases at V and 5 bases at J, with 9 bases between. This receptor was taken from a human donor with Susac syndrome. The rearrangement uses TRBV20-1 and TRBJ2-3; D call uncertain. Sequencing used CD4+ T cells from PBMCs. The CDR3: CSARDRLRDTQYF. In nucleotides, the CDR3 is TGCAGTGCTAGAGACCGGCTCCGAGATACGCAGTATTTT.